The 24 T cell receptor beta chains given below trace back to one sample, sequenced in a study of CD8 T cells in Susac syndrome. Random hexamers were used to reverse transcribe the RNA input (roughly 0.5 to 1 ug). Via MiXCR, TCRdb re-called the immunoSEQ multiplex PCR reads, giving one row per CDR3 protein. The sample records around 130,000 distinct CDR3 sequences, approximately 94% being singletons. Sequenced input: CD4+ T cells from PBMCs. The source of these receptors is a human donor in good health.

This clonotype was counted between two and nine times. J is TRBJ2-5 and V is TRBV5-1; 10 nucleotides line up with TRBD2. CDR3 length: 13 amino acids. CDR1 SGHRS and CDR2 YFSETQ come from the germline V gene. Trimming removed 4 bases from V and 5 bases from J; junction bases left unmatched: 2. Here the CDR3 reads CASSQREGETQYF. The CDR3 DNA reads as TGCGCCAGCAGCCAGCGGGAGGGGGAGACCCAGTACTTC.

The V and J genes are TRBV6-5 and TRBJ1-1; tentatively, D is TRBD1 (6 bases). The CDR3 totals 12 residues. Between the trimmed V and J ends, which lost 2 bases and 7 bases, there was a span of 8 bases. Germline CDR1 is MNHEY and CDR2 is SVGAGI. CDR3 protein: CASSYLQGEAFF. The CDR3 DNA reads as TGTGCCAGCAGTTACCTACAGGGTGAAGCTTTCTTT.

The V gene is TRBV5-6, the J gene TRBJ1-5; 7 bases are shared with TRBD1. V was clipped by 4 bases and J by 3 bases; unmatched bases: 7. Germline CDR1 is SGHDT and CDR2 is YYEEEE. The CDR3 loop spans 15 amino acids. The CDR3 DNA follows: TGTGCCAGCAGCAGGCAGACAGGGCTCAATCAGCCCCAGCATTTT. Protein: CASSRQTGLNQPQHF.

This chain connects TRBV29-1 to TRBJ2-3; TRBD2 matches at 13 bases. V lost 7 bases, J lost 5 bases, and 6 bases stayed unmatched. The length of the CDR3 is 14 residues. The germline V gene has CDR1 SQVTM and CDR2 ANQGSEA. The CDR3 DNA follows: TGCAGCGACAGGACTAGCGGGAGTAAAGATACGCAGTATTTT. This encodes CSDRTSGSKDTQYF.

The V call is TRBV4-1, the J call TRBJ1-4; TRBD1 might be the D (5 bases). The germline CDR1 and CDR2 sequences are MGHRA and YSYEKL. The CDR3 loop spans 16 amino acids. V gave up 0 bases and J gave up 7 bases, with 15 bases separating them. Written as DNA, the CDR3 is TGCGCCAGCAGCCAAGACTACGGCCAGGGATTTGAAAAACTGTTTTTT. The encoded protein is CASSQDYGQGFEKLFF.

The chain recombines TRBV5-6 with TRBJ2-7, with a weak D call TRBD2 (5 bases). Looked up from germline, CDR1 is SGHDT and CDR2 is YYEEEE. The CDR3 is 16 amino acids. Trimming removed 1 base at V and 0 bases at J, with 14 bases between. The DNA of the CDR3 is TGTGCCAGCAGCTTGTCTCAGCGGCAGATCTCCTACGAGCAGTACTTC. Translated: CASSLSQRQISYEQYF. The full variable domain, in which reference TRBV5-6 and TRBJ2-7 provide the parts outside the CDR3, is DAGVTQSPTHLIKTRGQQVTLRCSPKSGHDTVSWYQQALGQGPQFIFQYYEEEERQRGNFPDRFSGHQFPNYSSELNVNALLLGDSALYLCASSLSQRQISYEQYFGPGTRLTVT.

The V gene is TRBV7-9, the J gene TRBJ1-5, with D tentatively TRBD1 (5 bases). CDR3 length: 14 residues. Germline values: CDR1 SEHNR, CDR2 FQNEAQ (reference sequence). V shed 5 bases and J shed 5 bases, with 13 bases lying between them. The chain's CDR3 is CASSRGTGDQPQHF. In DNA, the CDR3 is TGTGCCAGCAGCCGCGGGACGGGGGATCAGCCCCAGCATTTT.

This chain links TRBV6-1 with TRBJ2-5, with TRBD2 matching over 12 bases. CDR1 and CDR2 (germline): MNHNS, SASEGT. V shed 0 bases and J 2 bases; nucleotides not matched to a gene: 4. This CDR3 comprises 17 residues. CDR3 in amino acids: CASSEALAGGPQETQYF. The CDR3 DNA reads TGTGCCAGCAGTGAAGCCCTAGCGGGAGGGCCTCAAGAGACCCAGTACTTC.

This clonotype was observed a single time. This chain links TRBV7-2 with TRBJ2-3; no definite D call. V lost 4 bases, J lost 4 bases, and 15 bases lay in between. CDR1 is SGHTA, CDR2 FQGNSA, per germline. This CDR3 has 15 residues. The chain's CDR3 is CASSSSFSEADTQYF. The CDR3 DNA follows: TGTGCCAGCAGCTCGAGCTTCTCGGAAGCAGATACGCAGTATTTT.

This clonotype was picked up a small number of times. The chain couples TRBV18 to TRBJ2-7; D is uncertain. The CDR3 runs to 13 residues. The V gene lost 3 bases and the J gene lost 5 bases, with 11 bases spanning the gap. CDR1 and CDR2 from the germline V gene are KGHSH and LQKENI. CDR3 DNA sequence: TGTGCCAGCTCACCCCCTTTTCGGGACGAGCAGTACTTC. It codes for CASSPPFRDEQYF.

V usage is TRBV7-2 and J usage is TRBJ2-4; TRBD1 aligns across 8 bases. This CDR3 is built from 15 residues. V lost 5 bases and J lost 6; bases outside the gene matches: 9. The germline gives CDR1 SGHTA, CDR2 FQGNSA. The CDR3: CASSPGQDRANIQYF. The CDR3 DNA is TGTGCCAGCAGCCCTGGACAGGACAGGGCAAACATTCAGTACTTC.

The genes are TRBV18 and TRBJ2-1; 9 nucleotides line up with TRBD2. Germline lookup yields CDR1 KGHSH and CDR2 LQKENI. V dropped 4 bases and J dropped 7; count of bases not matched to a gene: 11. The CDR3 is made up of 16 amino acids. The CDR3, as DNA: TGTGCCAGCTCACGGACTAGCGCGGGGGAATGGAATGAGCAGTTCTTC. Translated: CASSRTSAGEWNEQFF.

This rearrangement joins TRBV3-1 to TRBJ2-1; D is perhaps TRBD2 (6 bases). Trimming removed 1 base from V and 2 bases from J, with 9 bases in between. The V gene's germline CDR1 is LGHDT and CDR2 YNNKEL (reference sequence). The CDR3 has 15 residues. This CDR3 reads CASSQVAGTYNEQFF. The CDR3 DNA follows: TGTGCCAGCAGCCAAGTTGCGGGAACCTACAATGAGCAGTTCTTC.

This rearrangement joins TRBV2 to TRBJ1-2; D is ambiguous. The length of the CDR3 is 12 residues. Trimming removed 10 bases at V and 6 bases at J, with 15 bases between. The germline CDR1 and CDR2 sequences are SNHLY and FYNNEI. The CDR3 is CANEARRDGYTF. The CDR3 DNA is TGTGCCAACGAGGCCAGGCGGGATGGCTACACCTTC.

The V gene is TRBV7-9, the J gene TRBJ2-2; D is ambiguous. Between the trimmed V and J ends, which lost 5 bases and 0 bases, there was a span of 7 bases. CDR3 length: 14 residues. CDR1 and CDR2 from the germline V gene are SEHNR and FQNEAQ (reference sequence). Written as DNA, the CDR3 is TGTGCCAGCAGCCCTCGTACGAACACCGGGGAGCTGTTTTTT. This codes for CASSPRTNTGELFF. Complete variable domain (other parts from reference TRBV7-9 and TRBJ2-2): DTGVSQNPRHKITKRGQNVTFRCDPISEHNRLYWYRQTLGQGPEFLTYFQNEAQLEKSRLLSDRFSAERPKGSFSTLEIQRTEQGDSAMYLCASSPRTNTGELFFGEGSRLTVL.

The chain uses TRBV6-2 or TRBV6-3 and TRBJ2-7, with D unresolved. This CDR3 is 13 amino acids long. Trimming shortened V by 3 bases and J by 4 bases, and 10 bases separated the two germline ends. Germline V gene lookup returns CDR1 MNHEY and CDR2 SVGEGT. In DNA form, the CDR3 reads TGTGCCAGCAGTTATAACAGCTTTTACGAGCAGTACTTC. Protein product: CASSYNSFYEQYF.

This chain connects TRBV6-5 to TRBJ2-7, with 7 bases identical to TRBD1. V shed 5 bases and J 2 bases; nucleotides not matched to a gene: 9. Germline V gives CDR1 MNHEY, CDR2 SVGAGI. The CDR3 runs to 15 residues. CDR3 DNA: TGTGCCAGCAGTCCCAGGGGGACGGGAACCTACGAGCAGTACTTC. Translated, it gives CASSPRGTGTYEQYF.

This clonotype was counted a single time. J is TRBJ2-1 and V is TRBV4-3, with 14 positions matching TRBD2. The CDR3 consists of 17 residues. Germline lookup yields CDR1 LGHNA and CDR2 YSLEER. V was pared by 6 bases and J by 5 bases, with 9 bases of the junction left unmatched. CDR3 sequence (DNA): TGCGCCAGCAGTATACATGGGACTAGCGGGGGAAACAATGAGCAGTTCTTC. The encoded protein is CASSIHGTSGGNNEQFF.

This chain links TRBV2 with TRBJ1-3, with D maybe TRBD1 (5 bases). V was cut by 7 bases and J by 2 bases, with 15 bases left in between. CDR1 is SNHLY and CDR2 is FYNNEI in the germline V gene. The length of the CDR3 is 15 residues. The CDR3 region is CASKSLLGAGNTIYF. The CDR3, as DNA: TGTGCCAGCAAGTCTCTTTTAGGGGCTGGAAACACCATATATTTT.

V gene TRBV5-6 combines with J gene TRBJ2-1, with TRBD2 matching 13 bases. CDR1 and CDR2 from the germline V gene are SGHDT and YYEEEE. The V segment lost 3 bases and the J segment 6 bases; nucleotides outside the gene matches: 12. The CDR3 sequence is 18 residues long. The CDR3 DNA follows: TGTGCCAGCAGCTCACTAGCGGGAGGGATCTGGATTAGCAATGAGCAGTTCTTC. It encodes CASSSLAGGIWISNEQFF. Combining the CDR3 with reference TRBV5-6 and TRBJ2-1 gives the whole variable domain DAGVTQSPTHLIKTRGQQVTLRCSPKSGHDTVSWYQQALGQGPQFIFQYYEEEERQRGNFPDRFSGHQFPNYSSELNVNALLLGDSALYLCASSSLAGGIWISNEQFFGPGTRLTVL.

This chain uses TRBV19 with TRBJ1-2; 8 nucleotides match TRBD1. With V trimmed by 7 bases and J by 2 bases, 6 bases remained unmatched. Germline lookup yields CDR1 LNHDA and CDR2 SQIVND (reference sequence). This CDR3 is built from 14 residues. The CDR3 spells CASIKQGDNYGYTF. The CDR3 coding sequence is TGTGCCAGTATCAAACAGGGGGACAACTATGGCTACACCTTC.

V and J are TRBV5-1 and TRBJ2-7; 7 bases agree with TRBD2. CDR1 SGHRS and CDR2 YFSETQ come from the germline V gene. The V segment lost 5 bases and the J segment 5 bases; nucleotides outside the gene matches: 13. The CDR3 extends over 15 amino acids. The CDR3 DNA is TGCGCCAGCAGGTGGGGGGGGAACAGCGGGGACGAGCAGTACTTC. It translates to CASRWGGNSGDEQYF.

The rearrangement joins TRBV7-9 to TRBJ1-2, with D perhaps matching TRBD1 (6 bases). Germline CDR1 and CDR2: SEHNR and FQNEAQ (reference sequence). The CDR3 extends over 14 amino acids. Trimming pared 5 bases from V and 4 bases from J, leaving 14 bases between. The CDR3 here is CASSHYRESYGYTF. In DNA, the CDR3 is TGTGCCAGCAGCCATTACAGGGAAAGCTATGGCTACACCTTC.

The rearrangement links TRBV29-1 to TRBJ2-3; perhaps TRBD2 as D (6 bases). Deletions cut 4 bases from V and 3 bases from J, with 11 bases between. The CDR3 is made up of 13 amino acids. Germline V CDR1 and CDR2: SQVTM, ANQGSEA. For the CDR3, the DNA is TGCAGCGTTGCGGGAGTAGTTACAGATACGCAGTATTTT. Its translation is CSVAGVVTDTQYF.